Listed below are T cell receptor beta chains from one sample, sequenced in a study of PD-L1 blockade in urothelial cancer. Data came from immunoSEQ multiplex PCR; TCRdb stores just in-frame clones and leaves some out. The profile covers about 74,000 clones, with roughly 80% appearing a single time and about 5.1% taken by the ten largest. The specimen was PBMCs, collected around atezolizumab (anti-PD-L1) treatment. Every receptor here comes from a man between 65 and 80 years old with urothelial cancer. CDR3s leave out the opening cysteine and the closing phenylalanine or tryptophan. A D gene is named only where the DNA matches it firmly. Not every row has a clone size; where given, it reads once, few, many or a size class.

d_call | clone_size | j_call | v_call | cdr3_aa
TRBD2 | - | TRBJ2-2 | TRBV7-8 | ASSLARGTSGRGITGELF
TRBD2 | once | TRBJ2-5 | TRBV5-1 | ASSLVRTSGRRRGEETQY
- | - | TRBJ1-2 | TRBV6-5 | ASSMDRNYGYT
TRBD1 | - | TRBJ2-7 | TRBV7-9 | ASRPDRGQQY
- | - | TRBJ1-5 | TRBV4-2 | ASSQGGRYNQPQH
TRBD1 | - | TRBJ1-5 | TRBV19 | ASSRTGRGDSNQPQH
- | - | TRBJ2-7 | TRBV28 | ASSRAGQGDYEQY
- | - | TRBJ2-7 | TRBV11-2 | ASSLAGFRYRTYEQY
TRBD1 | few | TRBJ2-7 | TRBV19 | ASSSSGTGIYEQY
TRBD1 | - | TRBJ2-5 | TRBV14 | ASSQSGTGFATQY
TRBD1 | - | TRBJ2-1 | TRBV5-1 | ASSYDATTGATF
- | - | TRBJ1-1 | TRBV6-5 | ASSSPGGVNTEAF
TRBD1 | once | TRBJ1-2 | TRBV2 | ASSVDRGGSGYT
TRBD1 | few | TRBJ1-2 | TRBV28 | ASSLYGTGTYGYT
TRBD2 | - | TRBJ2-1 | TRBV4-2 | ASSQDRASGPVF
- | - | TRBJ2-3 | TRBV5-1 | ASSLVRGRTDTQY
TRBD1 | - | TRBJ1-5 | TRBV16 | ASSQGTGENQPQH
TRBD1 | once | TRBJ1-5 | TRBV27 | ASSWTGVNQPQH
TRBD2 | - | TRBJ2-1 | TRBV5-4 | ASSSTSGGGNEQF
- | few | TRBJ1-1 | TRBV6-1 | ASLRDTEAF
TRBD1 | - | TRBJ1-2 | TRBV5-5 | ASSLARTGTLNYGYT
TRBD1 | - | TRBJ1-1 | TRBV28 | ASSLILTGMNTEAF
TRBD2 | - | TRBJ2-7 | TRBV29-1 | SVREGSYEQY
TRBD1 | - | TRBJ2-2 | TRBV28 | ASRTVTGLAGELF
TRBD2 | - | TRBJ2-1 | TRBV2 | ASSATAGGVGEQF
TRBD1 | - | TRBJ2-3 | TRBV11-1 | ASSAWTGTDTDTQY
TRBD2 | - | TRBJ2-7 | TRBV19 | ASSPRLAGFSYEQY
- | - | TRBJ2-7 | TRBV23-1 | ASSHILGHTSYEQY
TRBD1 | - | TRBJ1-1 | TRBV5-4 | ASTLRSGGTVITEAF
- | - | TRBJ2-5 | TRBV6-6 | AVSGMERQGETQY
TRBD1 | - | TRBJ1-5 | TRBV18 | ASSPGSTGTNQPQH
TRBD2 | - | TRBJ2-3 | TRBV5-1 | ASSPGLAGGPDTQY
TRBD2 | - | TRBJ2-1 | TRBV9 | ASSVVGAGGDNEQF
- | - | TRBJ2-3 | TRBV5-1 | ASTLTGAGATDTQY
TRBD1 | once | TRBJ1-2 | TRBV18 | ASSPDRGGNGYT
TRBD2 | - | TRBJ2-7 | TRBV11-2 | ASSLAAGTRGPGYEQY
- | - | TRBJ2-5 | TRBV5-1 | ASSFAGPRRETQY
TRBD2 | - | TRBJ2-2 | TRBV7-6 | ASSLGTSGSSGELF
TRBD2 | - | TRBJ2-1 | TRBV7-9 | ASSRRVSGNNEQF
TRBD2 | few | TRBJ2-2 | TRBV10-2 | ASSLGLAGTGELF
TRBD2 | - | TRBJ2-2 | TRBV27 | ASSPPSGRAGGELF
- | once | TRBJ2-5 | TRBV6-5 | ASRGEETQY
- | - | TRBJ1-1 | TRBV19 | ASSTTRNTEAF
TRBD1 | - | TRBJ1-5 | TRBV18 | ASSYLQGSNQPQH
TRBD2 | - | TRBJ2-1 | TRBV6-5 | ASTGLAGGNEQF
TRBD2 | - | TRBJ2-5 | TRBV19 | ASKNRREGRETQY
TRBD1 | - | TRBJ1-3 | TRBV28 | ASSFRTGGRGNTIY